This T cell receptor beta chain was obtained from a study of low-dose radiotherapy and immunotherapy resistance in tumors. Study-level background: Cohort 1 was given 0.5 Gy per fraction every 2 weeks, for 6.5 Gy total. The treatment that patients received was intravenous nivolumab 240 mg every two weeks plus ipilimumab 1 mg/kg every six weeks.

TCRs underwent roughly 19 PCR cycles of amplification with a constant-region primer and V-primer adapter. TCRdb passed the reads through MiXCR, listing each CDR3 protein once. The table shows roughly 48,000 distinct CDR3 sequences, with around 34% occurring only once. The CDR3 is 16 amino acids. V dropped 2 bases and J dropped 5; count of bases not matched to a gene: 7. The V gene's germline CDR1 is MNHEY and CDR2 SMNVEV (reference sequence). Ten or more counts support this clonotype. Sample time point: after trial treatment. The treatment denotes: LDRT plus nivolumab, ipilimumab, low-dose cyclophosphamide and aspirin (RACIN trial). As their treatment, donors received nivolumab, ipilimumab, aspirin, low-dose cyclophosphamide and low-dose radiotherapy. Enrollment required an advanced solid tumor negative for tumor-infiltrating lymphocytes.

The sequence derives from a male donor with rectosigmoid adenocarcinoma. The input for sequencing was PBMCs, taken after low-dose radiotherapy plus immunotherapy. The J gene is TRBJ2-2, the V gene TRBV27; 8 bases are a match to TRBD2. CDR3 in DNA: TGTGCCAGCAGTTTACCCGGGGGGGCTGATACCGGGGAGCTGTTTTTT. Translation: CASSLPGGADTGELFF.